This T cell receptor beta chain was observed in a study of control samples from healthy donors and cancer patients. J was trimmed by 2 bases and V by 4 bases; bases with no gene match: 10. From germline, CDR1 is SGDLS and CDR2 YYNGEE. The CDR3 sequence is 19 residues long. The table came from immunoSEQ multiplex PCR; TCRdb's copy has only in-frame clones and leaves some out. The sample shows about 60,000 clones, 95% to 96% of them seen only once. Sequencing used blood. This clonotype originated in a woman aged 18-29 years in good health. This chain links TRBV9 with TRBJ2-2, with 14 bases that match TRBD2. CDR3: CASSMRSGLAGGNTGELFF. CDR3 nucleotide sequence: TGTGCCAGCAGCATGCGATCAGGACTAGCGGGGGGCAACACCGGGGAGCTGTTTTTT.